Listed below are T cell receptor beta chains from one sample, sequenced in a study of blood T cells in healthy people across ages. TCRdb ran MiXCR on the 5' RACE reads and lists one entry per CDR3 protein. The data contain 1,800,000 or so distinct CDR3 sequences, roughly 43% of them seen just once; the ten biggest clones take up approximately 22%. The sequenced sample consisted of blood. All receptors come from a human donor in good health. Both conserved end residues are part of each CDR3. A D gene is named only where the DNA matches it firmly. Clone size is not always given. Where it is, it says once, few, many or a class for expanded clones.

size	D	V	J	CDR3	DNA
NA	NA	TRBV28	TRBJ1-4	CASEDGASEKLFF	TGTGCCAGCGAGGACGGGGCGAGTGAAAAACTGTTTTTT
NA	TRBD2	TRBV4-2	TRBJ2-1	CASSPYAGGEDNEQFF	TGTGCCAGCAGCCCGTACGCGGGGGGGGAGGACAATGAGCAGTTCTTC
few	TRBD2	TRBV20-1	TRBJ2-3	CSARESGTSGGTDTQYF	TGCAGTGCTAGAGAGTCCGGGACTAGCGGGGGGACAGATACGCAGTATTTT
NA	NA	TRBV11-1	TRBJ2-2	CASSLVRFTGELFF	TGTGCCAGCAGCTTAGTCAGATTCACCGGGGAGCTGTTTTTT
NA	NA	TRBV4-1	TRBJ2-3	CASSCEWSTATDTQYF	TGCGCCAGCAGCTGCGAATGGTCGACTGCCACAGATACGCAGTATTTT
NA	NA	TRBV11-1	TRBJ2-1	CASRLSGASARYNEQFF	TGTGCCAGCAGGTTGTCCGGGGCTAGCGCCCGCTACAATGAGCAGTTCTTC
NA	TRBD2	TRBV2	TRBJ2-1	CASSVGLAGVISYNEQFF	TGTGCCAGCAGTGTCGGGCTAGCGGGGGTGATCTCCTACAATGAGCAGTTCTTC
few	NA	TRBV20-1	TRBJ2-1	CSASRGGHSYNEQFF	TGCAGTGCTAGTCGCGGGGGCCACTCCTACAATGAGCAGTTCTTC
few	NA	TRBV6-2/TRBV6-3	TRBJ2-1	CASKWGDVGPFDEQFF	TGTGCCAGCAAGTGGGGGGACGTGGGACCTTTCGATGAGCAGTTCTTC
NA	NA	TRBV18	TRBJ1-1	CASSPQKLMNTEAFF	TGTGCCAGCTCACCTCAGAAGTTAATGAACACTGAAGCTTTCTTT
NA	NA	TRBV15	TRBJ2-3	CATSRGGGGSTDTQYF	TGTGCCACCAGCAGAGGAGGGGGGGGGAGCACAGATACGCAGTATTTT
NA	NA	TRBV20-1	TRBJ2-5	CSARATNRIPQYF	TGCAGTGCTAGAGCTACGAATAGAATACCGCAGTACTTC
many	NA	TRBV12-3/TRBV12-4	TRBJ1-2	CASSSGTPYGYTF	TGTGCCAGCAGCTCCGGGACACCCTATGGCTACACCTTC
NA	NA	TRBV20-1	TRBJ1-2	CSAPEGEVYYGYTF	TGCAGTGCCCCAGAAGGGGAGGTCTACTATGGCTACACCTTC
few	NA	TRBV12-3/TRBV12-4	TRBJ1-2	CASSFSGSRGYTF	TGTGCCAGCAGTTTTTCGGGAAGCCGAGGCTACACCTTC
NA	NA	TRBV7-6	TRBJ1-2	CASSLTSGAYGYTF	TGTGCCAGCAGTTTAACGTCAGGGGCCTATGGCTACACCTTC
NA	TRBD2	TRBV12-3/TRBV12-4	TRBJ2-1	CASTSGGGLAYNEQFF	TGTGCCAGCACCTCCGGGGGGGGACTAGCCTACAATGAGCAGTTCTTC
NA	NA	TRBV29-1	TRBJ1-1	CSVSTGSTEAFF	TGCAGCGTCTCAACGGGGTCCACTGAAGCTTTCTTT
NA	NA	TRBV12-3/TRBV12-4	TRBJ1-2	CASSTPGAGYGYTF	TGTGCCAGCAGTACCCCGGGGGCTGGCTATGGCTACACCTTC
NA	NA	TRBV6-5	TRBJ2-3	CSSSYRSTDTQYF	TGTTCCAGCAGTTATCGGAGCACAGACACGCAGTATTTT
few	TRBD1	TRBV12-3/TRBV12-4	TRBJ2-3	CASSRDRVSTDTQYF	TGTGCCAGCAGCCGTGACAGGGTCTCAACAGATACGCAGTATTTT
NA	TRBD2	TRBV20-1	TRBJ2-1	CSARGLAGRSSYNEQFF	TGCAGTGCTAGGGGGCTAGCGGGACGGAGTTCCTACAATGAGCAGTTCTTC
few	NA	TRBV20-1	TRBJ2-7	CSARETGRLSYEQYF	TGCAGTGCTAGAGAGACGGGGCGCCTCTCCTACGAGCAGTACTTC
few	NA	TRBV6-6	TRBJ1-3	CASSYSNPGSGNTIYF	TGTGCCAGCAGTTACTCGAATCCGGGCTCGGGAAACACCATATATTTT
NA	NA	TRBV5-5	TRBJ2-1	CTSTRRRGEGEQFF	TGTACCAGCACCCGGCGGAGGGGGGAGGGGGAGCAGTTCTTC
few	NA	TRBV7-2	TRBJ1-2	CASSLAGAGALNYGYTF	TGTGCCAGCAGCTTAGCGGGAGCGGGGGCCCTTAACTATGGCTACACCTTC
NA	NA	TRBV7-9	TRBJ2-5	CASSSFYNEQYF	TGTGCCAGCAGCTCCTTTTACAATGAGCAGTACTTC
many	NA	TRBV7-9	TRBJ2-1	CASSFKDEQFF	TGTGCCAGCAGCTTTAAGGATGAGCAGTTCTTC
few	NA	TRBV29-1	TRBJ1-1	CSVSTGMDTEAFF	TGCAGCGTTAGTACAGGAATGGACACTGAAGCTTTCTTT
NA	NA	TRBV12-3/TRBV12-4	TRBJ1-2	CASSLYPEQVTFNYGYTF	TGTGCCAGCAGTTTATACCCTGAACAGGTTACGTTTAACTATGGCTACACCTTC
NA	TRBD1	TRBV5-4	TRBJ1-2	CASSYQDREGGYTF	TGTGCCAGCAGCTACCAGGACAGGGAAGGGGGCTACACCTTC
few	NA	TRBV7-2	TRBJ1-2	CASSLDSTGSDGYTF	TGTGCCAGCAGCTTAGATAGTACAGGGAGTGATGGCTACACCTTC
NA	NA	TRBV15	TRBJ2-7	CATSRRDPNEQYF	TGTGCCACCAGCAGAAGGGACCCCAATGAGCAGTACTTC
NA	NA	TRBV2	TRBJ2-3	CASSGRGRTSTDTQYF	TGTGCCAGCAGTGGGAGGGGGAGAACTAGCACAGATACGCAGTATTTT
NA	TRBD2	TRBV6-1	TRBJ2-3	CASRPRGGGGSRSTDTQYF	TGTGCCAGCAGGCCAAGGGGCGGGGGGGGATCCCGAAGCACAGATACGCAGTATTTT
few	NA	TRBV7-3	TRBJ2-1	CASSLSGTQYNEQFF	TGTGCCAGCAGCTTATCTGGGACTCAGTACAATGAGCAGTTCTTC
few	NA	TRBV7-3	TRBJ2-3	CASSYQGASGDTQYF	TGTGCCAGCAGCTATCAGGGGGCTAGCGGAGATACGCAGTATTTT
NA	NA	TRBV6-5	TRBJ2-4	CASSEGNKNIQYF	TGTGCCAGCAGTGAAGGAAACAAAAACATTCAGTACTTC
few	NA	TRBV7-2	TRBJ2-1	CASSAPGRHYNEQFF	TGTGCCAGCAGCGCTCCGGGACGCCACTACAATGAGCAGTTCTTC
once	TRBD2	TRBV6-2/TRBV6-3	TRBJ2-5	CASSSLRTSGLQETQYF	TGTGCCAGCAGTTCCCTTCGGACTAGCGGACTACAAGAGACCCAGTACTTC
NA	TRBD1	TRBV13	TRBJ2-5	CASSSGQGTVYQETQYF	TGTGCCAGCAGCTCAGGACAGGGGACTGTTTACCAAGAGACCCAGTACTTC